This T cell receptor (beta chain) was obtained from a study of blood T cell repertoires in COVID-19. Study-level background: T cells, B-cell-depleted T cells, or PBMCs supplied cDNA or gDNA.

This clone was seen only once. The CDR3 extends over 13 amino acids. Trimming stripped 7 bases from V and 4 bases from J, with 12 bases between. Germline V lookup: CDR1 SGHRS, CDR2 YFSETQ. Source study methods: Reference gene primers were amplified, and this amplification served to estimate nucleated cell counts. Only in-frame clones appear in the TCRdb table, and some are missing; sequencing was by immunoSEQ multiplex PCR. The D gene and trimming were derived from the DNA, and the V and J assignments and clone size from that table. The sample has around 180,000 clones, approximately 83% seen once. The chain recombines TRBV5-1 with TRBJ1-5; D is undetermined. The source material was peripheral blood. The receptor was isolated from a man aged 55 to 70 with acute or convalescent COVID-19. DNA for the CDR3: TGCGCCAGCTCCGTCGGGGAGAATCAGCCCCAGCATTTT. This encodes CASSVGENQPQHF.